This is a list of T cell receptor beta chains from one sample in a study of shared clonotypes between healthy human individuals. The repertoire was sequenced with immunoSEQ multiplex PCR; TCRdb's copy has only in-frame clones and lacks some. This sample has about 870,000 clones, with about 92% found just once. Sample: naive CD8+ T cells sorted from blood. All receptors come from a man aged 30 to 39 in good health. CDR3s include the opening cysteine and the closing phenylalanine or tryptophan. The D gene is left open where the match is weak. Not every row has a clone size; where given, it reads once, few, many or a size class.

J | size | D | V | CDR3 | DNA
TRBJ1-4 | . | . | TRBV28 | CASSFLRANEKLFF | TGTGCCAGCAGTTTTTTAAGGGCTAATGAAAAACTGTTTTTT
TRBJ2-7 | . | TRBD1 | TRBV6-1 | CASSESGQGGHEQYF | TGTGCCAGCAGTGAATCGGGACAGGGGGGCCACGAGCAGTACTTC
TRBJ1-1 | once | TRBD1 | TRBV27 | CASSLLGTGGANTEAFF | TGTGCCAGCAGTTTACTTGGGACAGGGGGGGCGAACACTGAAGCTTTCTTT
TRBJ1-2 | . | . | TRBV21-1 | CASSPCGDGYTF | TGTGCCAGCAGCCCCTGCGGGGATGGCTACACCTTC
TRBJ2-1 | . | . | TRBV7-9 | CASSLTEGAYNEQFF | TGTGCCAGCAGCTTAACTGAGGGCGCCTACAATGAGCAGTTCTTC
TRBJ2-7 | . | TRBD1 | TRBV5-5 | CASSLGTGYGSYEQYF | TGTGCCAGCAGCTTGGGGACAGGGTATGGCTCCTACGAGCAGTACTTC
TRBJ2-3 | . | . | TRBV27 | CASNGGGSTDTQYF | TGTGCCAGCAATGGAGGCGGTAGCACAGATACGCAGTATTTT
TRBJ1-5 | . | . | TRBV27 | CASSEGGQLNQPQHF | TGTGCCAGCAGTGAGGGCGGACAGCTCAATCAGCCCCAGCATTTT
TRBJ2-7 | . | . | TRBV9 | CASSVAAGAYEQYF | TGTGCCAGCAGCGTAGCGGCAGGAGCCTACGAGCAGTACTTC
TRBJ2-1 | . | . | TRBV11-2 | CASSFGHPNEQFF | TGTGCCAGCAGCTTTGGACACCCAAATGAGCAGTTCTTC
TRBJ2-2 | few | . | TRBV19 | CASNPKGPYTGELFF | TGTGCCAGTAACCCGAAGGGGCCTTACACCGGGGAGCTGTTTTTT
TRBJ2-1 | . | . | TRBV27 | CASRPTGYNEQFF | TGTGCCAGCAGGCCGACAGGCTACAATGAGCAGTTCTTC
TRBJ1-2 | . | . | TRBV27 | CASSRSPGPYGYTF | TGTGCCAGCAGCCGATCCCCAGGACCCTATGGCTACACCTTC
TRBJ2-1 | . | TRBD2 | TRBV7-8 | CASSQRRGAASYNEQFF | TGTGCCAGCAGCCAAAGGCGGGGGGCTGCGTCCTACAATGAGCAGTTCTTC
TRBJ2-7 | . | . | TRBV7-8 | CASSWRAFGGYEQYF | TGTGCCAGCAGCTGGCGGGCCTTTGGCGGGTACGAGCAGTACTTC
TRBJ2-3 | . | TRBD2 | TRBV7-9 | CASSSTSGGTDTQYF | TGTGCCAGCAGCTCTACTAGCGGGGGCACAGATACGCAGTATTTT
TRBJ1-1 | few | . | TRBV7-6 | CASSPRMSAENTEAFF | TGTGCCAGCAGCCCCCGAATGTCAGCCGAAAACACTGAAGCTTTCTTT
TRBJ2-7 | . | . | TRBV14 | CASSQLGVYEQYF | TGTGCCAGCAGCCAATTAGGTGTCTACGAGCAGTACTTC
TRBJ2-3 | . | TRBD2 | TRBV13 | CASSLGVLAGTDTQYF | TGTGCCAGCAGCTTAGGCGTCCTAGCGGGTACAGATACGCAGTATTTT
TRBJ2-1 | . | TRBD1 | TRBV6-5 | CASSPQGDEQFF | TGTGCCAGCAGTCCTCAGGGGGATGAGCAGTTCTTC
TRBJ2-3 | . | . | TRBV28 | CASSFLGGGTQYF | TGTGCCAGCAGTTTCCTCGGAGGCGGTACGCAGTATTTT
TRBJ2-1 | . | TRBD1 | TRBV27 | CASSRRDRVGEQFF | TGTGCCAGCAGTCGCCGGGACAGGGTCGGCGAGCAGTTCTTC
TRBJ1-3 | . | TRBD1 | TRBV7-7 | CASSRTPQGGSGNTIYF | TGTGCTAGCAGCCGAACCCCACAGGGGGGCTCTGGAAACACCATATATTTT
TRBJ1-2 | once | . | TRBV4-1 | CASSHGTGSGGHTF | TGCGCCAGCAGCCATGGTACAGGGAGCGGCGGCCACACCTTC
TRBJ1-1 | few | . | TRBV5-6 | CASSLGTEAFF | TGTGCCAGCAGCTTGGGGACAGAAGCTTTCTTT
TRBJ1-2 | . | . | TRBV19 | CASWGSSNSEVDYGYTF | TGTGCCAGTTGGGGCAGTTCAAATTCAGAGGTGGACTATGGCTACACCTTC
TRBJ2-7 | once | . | TRBV7-8 | CASSISGGDYEQYF | TGTGCCAGCAGTATCAGCGGAGGGGACTACGAGCAGTACTTC
TRBJ2-1 | . | . | TRBV4-1 | CASSQVGLPANEQFF | TGCGCCAGCAGCCAAGTGGGCCTGCCTGCCAATGAGCAGTTCTTC
TRBJ2-6 | . | . | TRBV10-3 | CAISEDNSGANVLTF | TGTGCCATCAGTGAGGACAACTCTGGGGCCAACGTCCTGACTTTC
TRBJ1-2 | . | . | TRBV6-5 | CASSFKNYGYTF | TGTGCCAGCAGTTTCAAGAACTATGGCTACACCTTC
TRBJ2-1 | . | TRBD2 | TRBV27 | CASTIGTSGRSEQFF | TGTGCCAGCACCATTGGGACTAGCGGGAGGAGTGAGCAGTTCTTC
TRBJ2-3 | . | TRBD1 | TRBV7-6 | CASSITGATDTQYF | TGTGCCAGCAGTATTACAGGGGCCACAGATACGCAGTATTTT
TRBJ2-1 | few | TRBD1 | TRBV5-4 | CASSSGTADLVF | TGTGCCAGCAGCTCCGGGACAGCCGACTTGGTCTTC
TRBJ2-1 | . | TRBD2 | TRBV7-3 | CASSSEVAGRNGHEQFF | TGTGCCAGCAGCTCGGAAGTAGCGGGTCGAAACGGGCATGAGCAGTTCTTC
TRBJ2-1 | once | . | TRBV9 | CASSVADSASYNEQFF | TGTGCCAGCAGCGTAGCTGATAGCGCCAGCTACAATGAGCAGTTCTTC
TRBJ2-1 | . | . | TRBV4-1 | CASSLFPDDSVNYNEQFF | TGCGCCAGCAGCCTCTTTCCCGACGACAGCGTCAACTACAATGAGCAGTTCTTC
TRBJ2-2 | . | . | TRBV11-2 | CASSLLRGTGELFF | TGTGCCAGCAGCCTACTACGCGGCACCGGGGAGCTGTTTTTT
TRBJ2-5 | . | . | TRBV10-3 | CAISSPDQETQYF | TGTGCCATCAGTTCTCCGGACCAAGAGACCCAGTACTTC
TRBJ2-7 | . | TRBD2 | TRBV27 | CASSLKSSGRSYEQYF | TGTGCCAGCAGTTTAAAATCCAGCGGGAGATCCTACGAGCAGTACTTC
TRBJ2-7 | . | . | TRBV9 | CASSVGQGEQYF | TGTGCCAGCAGCGTAGGGCAGGGCGAGCAGTACTTC
TRBJ2-5 | . | . | TRBV7-2 | CASSAEVGDGETQYF | TGTGCCAGCAGCGCGGAGGTGGGGGACGGGGAGACCCAGTACTTC
TRBJ2-1 | . | TRBD2 | TRBV5-1 | CASSLTGGRDEQFF | TGCGCCAGCAGCTTAACGGGAGGTAGGGATGAGCAGTTCTTC
TRBJ2-7 | . | TRBD1 | TRBV5-5 | CASSLSGQANYEQYF | TGTGCCAGCAGCCTTTCGGGACAGGCGAACTACGAGCAGTACTTC
TRBJ2-2 | . | . | TRBV27 | CASTRLANTGELFF | TGTGCCAGCACTCGACTAGCGAACACCGGGGAGCTGTTTTTT
TRBJ1-3 | . | . | TRBV11-2 | CASSLGQNLYTIYF | TGTGCCAGCAGCTTGGGCCAGAATCTTTACACCATATATTTT
TRBJ2-7 | . | . | TRBV5-4 | CASSWRETGLAYEQYF | TGTGCCAGCAGCTGGAGGGAGACAGGTCTAGCCTACGAGCAGTACTTC
TRBJ1-5 | . | . | TRBV7-8 | CASSPLSPNQPQHF | TGTGCCAGCAGCCCACTTTCACCGAATCAGCCCCAGCATTTT
TRBJ2-7 | once | . | TRBV11-2 | CASSLETGTPLRLYF | TGTGCCAGCAGCCTAGAGACCGGGACCCCGCTACGGCTTTACTTC
TRBJ2-3 | . | . | TRBV2 | CATTGPRGSGTQYF | TGTGCCACCACGGGACCCCGAGGGTCTGGTACGCAGTATTTT
TRBJ2-2 | . | TRBD2 | TRBV10-1 | CASSTDLGSGSNTGELFF | TGCGCCAGCAGTACCGATCTTGGTAGCGGGTCCAATACCGGGGAGCTGTTTTTT
TRBJ2-3 | . | TRBD2 | TRBV7-9 | CASSLVLAGWDTQYF | TGTGCCAGCAGCTTAGTCCTAGCGGGCTGGGATACGCAGTATTTT
TRBJ2-1 | . | . | TRBV27 | CASSQGRLRGSNEQFF | TGTGCCAGCAGTCAAGGACGTCTGAGGGGGAGCAATGAGCAGTTCTTC